These T cell receptor beta chains were read from a single sample in a study of technical replicates of blood from several donors. Some clones are missing from TCRdb's copy, which holds only in-frame ones; the method was immunoSEQ multiplex PCR. This table holds approximately 79,000 clones, roughly 97% found once. Sequencing was carried out using T cells isolated from PBMCs. These receptors came from a human donor in good health. CDR3s include the opening cysteine and the closing phenylalanine or tryptophan. The D gene is left open where the match is weak. Where a row states a size, it is once, few, many or the class of an expanded clone; other rows omit it.

v_call	d_call	j_call	clone_size	cdr3_nt	cdr3_aa
TRBV7-9	TRBD1	TRBJ1-2	-	TGTGCCAGCAGCTTAGTTCCCCGACAGGGCTTCAGGGATGGCTACACCTTC	CASSLVPRQGFRDGYTF
TRBV27	-	TRBJ2-7	-	TGTGCCAGCAGCCAACCAGGTTTGCCCTACGAGCAGTACTTC	CASSQPGLPYEQYF
TRBV7-3	TRBD2	TRBJ2-1	-	TGTGCCAGCAGCCCAGCGGGAGGGGCCTACAATGAGCAGTTCTTC	CASSPAGGAYNEQFF
TRBV2	-	TRBJ1-3	-	TGTGCCAGCAATAACGGAGCTTCCTCTGGAAACACCATATATTTT	CASNNGASSGNTIYF
TRBV6-5	-	TRBJ2-7	-	TGTGCCAGCGGGAGAGACGCGAACGAGCAGTACTTC	CASGRDANEQYF
TRBV7-6	TRBD2	TRBJ2-1	-	TGTGCCAGCAGCTTATCAGCGGGAGGGCATGGATCCTACAATGAGCAGTTCTTC	CASSLSAGGHGSYNEQFF
TRBV13	-	TRBJ1-1	-	TGTGCCAGCAGCTTAGGGGGCTTAGACGACACTGAAGCTTTCTTT	CASSLGGLDDTEAFF
TRBV14	-	TRBJ1-1	-	TGTGCCACCCGGGTCAGATTCTACATGAACACTGAAGCTTTCTTT	CATRVRFYMNTEAFF
TRBV7-3	TRBD2	TRBJ2-3	-	TGTGCCAGCAGCTTAAGAGGACTAGCGGGAGGGGAGGGAGATACGCAGTATTTT	CASSLRGLAGGEGDTQYF
TRBV6-1	-	TRBJ2-3	-	TGTGCCAGCAGTGCCGCCGGGGGAACGCAGTATTTT	CASSAAGGTQYF
TRBV28	-	TRBJ2-2	-	TGTGCCAGCAGTCCCCAGGGGCTGATCACCGGGGAGCTGTTTTTT	CASSPQGLITGELFF
TRBV6-5	TRBD1	TRBJ1-5	-	TGTGCCAGCAGTCAATTTAGGACAGGGGCCACGCCCCAGCATTTT	CASSQFRTGATPQHF
TRBV5-1	TRBD2	TRBJ2-5	-	TGCGCCAGCAGCCTGGAGCGGGGTGGGGACCAGTACTTC	CASSLERGGDQYF
TRBV4-2	-	TRBJ2-7	-	TGTGCCAGCAGCCCTTCTTCCGGAGGGCTGCCCTACGAGCAGTACTTC	CASSPSSGGLPYEQYF
TRBV7-8	TRBD1	TRBJ1-2	-	TGTGCCAGCAGCTTAGAGACAGGGGGCTATGGCTACACCTTC	CASSLETGGYGYTF
TRBV25-1	TRBD2	TRBJ2-1	once	TGTGCCAGCAGTGAACGGCTAGCGGGAAGGATAGATGAGCAGTTCTTC	CASSERLAGRIDEQFF